The clone carrying this T cell receptor (beta chain) was seen repeatedly, ten times or more. Between the trimmed V and J ends, which lost 0 bases and 0 bases, there was a span of 6 bases. The CDR3 is 14 amino acids. The V gene's germline CDR1 is GTSNPN and CDR2 SVGIG (reference sequence). The entry originates in a study of T cells in Graves' hyperthyroidism and ophthalmopathy. It was RNA transcripts that yielded the amplified TCR beta CDR3 regions. During a first-round RT-PCR of the TCR CDR3, the HTBI primer set was used. TCRdb reprocessed the multiplex PCR reads with MiXCR, giving one entry per CDR3 protein. The table has some 380,000 distinct CDR3 sequences, about 13% seen once.

The chain employs TRBV30 and TRBJ1-5; D gene unclear. What was sequenced was blood. The TCR sequence derives from a man aged 30 to 39 with Graves' hyperthyroidism that later progressed to Graves' ophthalmopathy. DNA of the CDR3: TGTGCCTGGAGTGTGGGGTATAGCAATCAGCCCCAGCATTTT. Amino acid sequence: CAWSVGYSNQPQHF.